This TCR beta chain was sequenced for a study of regulatory T cells in long-lasting Graves disease. This CDR3 contains 14 residues. J gave up 6 bases and V 7 bases, and 11 bases lay outside the gene matches. Sample time point: newly diagnosed GD, antithyroid drugs for less than 3 months. The TCR library used RNA extracted from PBMCs. According to the study, TCR beta libraries were built with iRepertoire HTBI primers and CDR3-region Arm-PCR. A single record per CDR3 protein comes from TCRdb applying MiXCR to the multiplex PCR reads. Seen here are under 450,000 distinct CDR3 sequences, 15% to 20% observed once, and the top ten hold roughly 21%. This clonotype was recorded a few times. Separately, the same data were catalogued under a study of T cells in Graves' hyperthyroidism and ophthalmopathy.

This chain uses TRBV12-3 or TRBV12-4 with TRBJ2-5, with TRBD2 matching over 7 bases. This clonotype originated in a woman between 18 and 30 years old with Graves disease. The sample consisted of peripheral blood mononuclear cells (PBMCs), taken at new diagnosis, from a patient treated with antithyroid drugs. CDR3 sequence: CASTISRERKTQYF. DNA for the CDR3: TGTGCCAGCACTATATCGCGGGAGAGAAAGACCCAGTACTTC.